This entry lists 3 T cell receptor beta chains sequenced from one sample in a study of cytomegalovirus exposure and HLA in healthy donors. 13 Jbeta primers and 60 Vbeta primers were used for the PCR. Profiled with immunoSEQ multiplex PCR; TCRdb holds only in-frame clones, not every one. This listing includes 100,000 to 150,000 clones. The material sequenced was PBMCs. These receptors originate from a woman aged 40 to 50 in good health and CMV-seropositive.

V usage is TRBV6-5 and J usage is TRBJ2-2; D may be TRBD2 (6 bases). Germline assignment: CDR1 MNHEY and CDR2 SVGAGI. Trimming removed 5 bases at V and 2 bases at J, with 12 bases between. This CDR3 region has 15 residues. The CDR3 coding sequence is TGTGCCAGCAGTCCCCGACTAGGAAACACCGGGGAGCTGTTTTTT. Translating it yields CASSPRLGNTGELFF.

The rearrangement uses TRBV14 and TRBJ1-3, with D tentatively TRBD1 (5 bases). V was pared by 3 bases and J by 2 bases, with 11 bases between. The germline CDR1 and CDR2 sequences are SGHDN and FVKESK. The CDR3 length is 15 residues. DNA for the CDR3: TGTGCCAGCAGCCAGTCCGGACAACCTGGAAACACCATATATTTT. Translated: CASSQSGQPGNTIYF.

This chain joins TRBV6-1 and TRBJ2-3; TRBD2 might be the D (6 bases). Germline V lookup: CDR1 MNHNS, CDR2 SASEGT. V dropped 5 bases and J dropped 8 bases, with 17 bases sitting between them. The length of the CDR3 is 14 residues. The CDR3 sequence: CASSLAGGSGTQYF. The CDR3 DNA reads TGTGCCAGCAGTTTAGCCGGAGGGTCAGGTACGCAGTATTTT.